These T cell receptor beta chains were read from a single sample in a study of T cell repertoires in cytomegalovirus infection. TCRdb reprocessed the reads via MiXCR and lists one record per CDR3 protein. Found here are a few hundred thousand distinct CDR3 sequences, around two fifths of them singletons; the top ten hold more than 40%. For these receptors, no antigen is known. The sequenced sample was cultured PBMCs, obtained from culture after CMV antigen stimulation. These receptors all stem from a human donor in good health (CMV status not recorded). Some clones in this sample may be carry-over from other donors' samples. Each CDR3 is given with its conserved first and last residue. D genes are given only for firm matches. Clone sizes are given selectively: once, few, many, or a class where the clone is expanded.

v_call	j_call	d_call	clone_size	cdr3_length	cdr3_nt	cdr3_aa
TRBV6-1	TRBJ2-7	NA	NA	12	TGTGCCAGCAGTGAAGCGCTTCACGAGCAGTACTTC	CASSEALHEQYF
TRBV4-1	TRBJ1-5	NA	NA	16	TGCGCCAGCAGCCAAGTAGGCAGGGGTCTAAATCAGCCCCAGCATTTT	CASSQVGRGLNQPQHF
TRBV19	TRBJ1-2	TRBD1	NA	13	TGTGCCAGTAGTATGACAGGGAACTATGGCTACACCTTC	CASSMTGNYGYTF
TRBV7-9	TRBJ1-6	NA	NA	15	TGTGCCAGCAGCTTTGGGAGATTAAATAATTCACCCCTCCACTTT	CASSFGRLNNSPLHF
TRBV4-1	TRBJ2-4	TRBD1	once	13	TGCGCCAGCAGCCGGACAGGGGAAAACATTCAGTACTTC	CASSRTGENIQYF
TRBV10-3	TRBJ2-3	TRBD2	few	15	TGTGCCGCCGAGCGGGGGGGACTAAGCACAGATACGCAGTATTTT	CAAERGGLSTDTQYF
TRBV12-3/TRBV12-4	TRBJ2-1	TRBD2	NA	19	TGTGCCAGCAGTTTAGCGTGGACTAGCGGGAGGGGATCCGGCAATGAGCAGTTCTTC	CASSLAWTSGRGSGNEQFF
TRBV7-2	TRBJ1-1	NA	few	13	TGTGCCAGCAGCTACCAGGGTCTCACTGAAGCTTTCTTT	CASSYQGLTEAFF
TRBV12-3/TRBV12-4	TRBJ1-2	TRBD1	NA	16	TGTGCCAGCAGCCAACGGACAGGACACTCCTCTTGGGGCTACACCTTC	CASSQRTGHSSWGYTF
TRBV6-6	TRBJ2-3	TRBD1	few	15	TGTGCCAGCAGGAGGACAGGGGATGCGGCAGATACGCAGTATTTT	CASRRTGDAADTQYF
TRBV10-3	TRBJ2-1	TRBD1	few	13	TGTGCCATCAGTGACAACAGGGGCAATGAGCAGTTCTTC	CAISDNRGNEQFF
TRBV6-2/TRBV6-3	TRBJ2-1	TRBD1	once	14	TGTGCCAGCAACCCCGGACAGGCATACAATGAGCAGTTCTTC	CASNPGQAYNEQFF
TRBV27	TRBJ1-5	NA	NA	13	TGTGCCAGCAGTTATATAGGGAATCAGCCCCAGCATTTT	CASSYIGNQPQHF
TRBV7-2	TRBJ2-7	TRBD2	NA	14	TGTGCCAGCAGCCAAGGACTAGCGGACTACGAGCAGTACTTC	CASSQGLADYEQYF
TRBV6-1	TRBJ1-1	NA	few	16	TGTGCCAGCAGTGAAGTTCCCCCAGGGAGCGGCACTGAAGCTTTCTTT	CASSEVPPGSGTEAFF
TRBV7-2	TRBJ2-7	NA	few	12	TGTGCCAGCAGTCCCTCTCTCTACGAGCAGTACTTC	CASSPSLYEQYF
TRBV12-3/TRBV12-4	TRBJ2-3	TRBD2	few	14	TGTGCCAGCAGCCGAGGAGCGGGGGCGGATACGCAGTATTTT	CASSRGAGADTQYF
TRBV12-3/TRBV12-4	TRBJ2-7	NA	NA	15	TGTGCCAGCAGTCCTACAGGGTGGGGCTCCTACGAGCAGTACTTC	CASSPTGWGSYEQYF
TRBV7-9	TRBJ1-1	NA	NA	16	TGTGCCAGCAGCCCCCGGGTTGGACAGATGAACACTGAAGCTTTCTTT	CASSPRVGQMNTEAFF
TRBV7-2	TRBJ2-7	TRBD2	NA	14	TGTGCCAGCAGCACTTTACTAGCGGCCTACGAGCAGTACTTC	CASSTLLAAYEQYF
TRBV7-8	TRBJ1-3	NA	few	14	TGTGCCAGCAGCTTTGGGGAGACTGGAAACACCATATATTTT	CASSFGETGNTIYF
TRBV20-1	TRBJ2-1	NA	NA	19	TGCAGTGCTAGAGTCTCCCTGCCCGTTAGGGACATGGTAGACAATGAGCAGTTCTTC	CSARVSLPVRDMVDNEQFF